The 22 T cell receptor beta chains below come from one sample, sequenced in a study of blood T cell repertoires in COVID-19. Measured with immunoSEQ multiplex PCR; TCRdb has only the in-frame clones, and not every one. The sample consists of 210,000 or so clones, roughly 80% of them appearing once. The source material was peripheral blood. The receptors were sampled from a human donor in a cohort sampled during active COVID-19.

This clone was detected only a few times. The chain employs TRBV7-2 and TRBJ2-7, with TRBD2 matching 13 bases. CDR3 length: 15 residues. Trimming at V came to 6 bases and at J to 2 bases, leaving 4 bases not matched to a gene. The germline V gene encodes CDR1 SGHTA and CDR2 FQGNSA. For the CDR3, the DNA is TGTGCCAGCAGTATAGGGACTAGCGGGACCTACGAGCAGTACTTC. Its translation is CASSIGTSGTYEQYF.

The chain links TRBV7-9 to TRBJ2-2; no firm D call. The germline V gene encodes CDR1 SEHNR and CDR2 FQNEAQ (reference sequence). V lost 0 bases and J 0 bases, leaving 5 bases between the germline ends. The CDR3 sequence is 15 residues long. The CDR3 nucleotides read TGTGCCAGCAGCTTAGCGGCGGCGAACACCGGGGAGCTGTTTTTT. This sequence encodes CASSLAAANTGELFF.

This clone has a single count. This sequence joins TRBV6-5 and TRBJ2-3; 12 bases map to TRBD2. J gave up 8 bases and V 5 bases, and 8 bases lay outside the gene matches. CDR3 size: 15 residues. Germline V gives CDR1 MNHEY, CDR2 SVGAGI. The CDR3 loop reads CASSRTSGTRVTQYF. CDR3 coding DNA: TGTGCCAGCAGTCGGACTAGCGGGACCCGTGTTACGCAGTATTTT.

The chain joins TRBV28 to TRBJ1-6, with TRBD1 matching 9 bases. V was clipped by 6 bases and J by 0 bases; unmatched bases: 0. The CDR3 extends over 15 amino acids. The germline V gene has CDR1 MDHEN and CDR2 SYDVKM. The CDR3 region has the DNA TGTGCCAGCAGGGGACAGGGCTCCTATAATTCACCCCTCCACTTT. It yields the protein CASRGQGSYNSPLHF.

J is TRBJ2-5 and V is TRBV14; 8 positions agree with TRBD1. Trimming cost V 4 bases and J 4 bases; bases outside gene matches: 8. Germline CDR1 reads SGHDN; CDR2 reads FVKESK. The CDR3 is 15 amino acids. For the CDR3, the DNA is TGTGCCAGCAGCCCTTGGACAGGGTTGGGAGAGACCCAGTACTTC. Translating it yields CASSPWTGLGETQYF.

In nucleotides, the CDR3 is TGTGCCAGCAGCGCGAGAGGGGGAGTCTGGACCGGGGAGCTGTTTTTT. Translation: CASSARGGVWTGELFF. The chain is built from TRBV11-2 and TRBJ2-2; a weak D match, TRBD1 (6 bases). V was trimmed by 5 bases and J by 5 bases, leaving 18 bases between them. The germline CDR1 and CDR2 sequences are SGHAT and FQNNGV. The CDR3 has 16 residues.

The chain combines TRBV5-1 with TRBJ1-5; weak D call: TRBD1 (6 bases). The CDR3 has 15 amino acids. Per germline, CDR1 SGHRS and CDR2 YFSETQ. V shed 0 bases and J shed 3 bases, with 10 bases lying between them. As DNA, the CDR3 is TGCGCCAGCAGCTTGGAAGGGGACAACAATCAGCCCCAGCATTTT. Its protein product is CASSLEGDNNQPQHF.

This chain connects TRBV27 to TRBJ2-7; TRBD2 matches 7 bases. CDR3 size: 16 residues. From germline, CDR1 is MNHEY and CDR2 SMNVEV (reference sequence). With 2 bases clipped from V and 5 bases from J, the junction kept 12 bases outside the gene matches. CDR3 sequence (DNA): TGTGCCAGCAGTTTAGGTGCGGGAGCCGCCGGCCACGAGCAGTACTTC. Its translation: CASSLGAGAAGHEQYF.

This clone has just a few counts. The gene calls are TRBV7-2 and TRBJ2-3, with TRBD2 matching 7 bases. CDR3 length equals 16 residues. Trimming cost V 2 bases and J 2 bases; bases outside gene matches: 7. The germline V gene has CDR1 SGHTA and CDR2 FQGNSA. As DNA, the CDR3 is TGTGCCAGCAGCTTATTTACCCGGGAGGACACAGATACGCAGTATTTT. Residues: CASSLFTREDTDTQYF.

The rearrangement uses TRBV18 and TRBJ1-6; D possibly corresponds to TRBD1 (5 bases). From germline, CDR1 is KGHSH and CDR2 LQKENI. This CDR3 has 13 residues. V lost 3 bases and J 14 bases, leaving 14 bases between the germline ends. The CDR3 nucleotides read TGTGCCAGCTCACCCGTCGACAGAACGTCCCTCCACTTT. Translating it yields CASSPVDRTSLHF.

The chain couples TRBV7-3 to TRBJ2-1; TRBD2 is a possible D gene (6 bases). CDR3 length equals 13 residues. Germline values: CDR1 SGHTA, CDR2 FQGTGA. Trimming stripped 2 bases from V and 10 bases from J, with 12 bases between. The CDR3: CASSLGYRGEQFF. CDR3 nucleotides: TGTGCCAGCAGCTTAGGCTATCGGGGGGAGCAGTTCTTC.

The gene calls are TRBV19 and TRBJ1-1, with 11 bases lining up with TRBD1. CDR1 is LNHDA and CDR2 is SQIVND in the germline V gene (reference sequence). J was trimmed by 5 bases and V by 5 bases; bases with no gene match: 7. The CDR3 is made up of 15 amino acids. CDR3 protein: CASSSDRGRWTEAFF. The DNA of the CDR3 is TGTGCCAGTAGTTCGGACAGGGGGCGATGGACTGAAGCTTTCTTT.

The J gene is TRBJ1-2, the V gene TRBV6-5; 10 bases match TRBD1. Germline values: CDR1 MNHEY, CDR2 SVGAGI. V lost 6 bases, J lost 7 bases, and 2 bases stayed unmatched. The CDR3 loop spans 12 amino acids. The CDR3 DNA reads TGTGCCAGCAGCAGGGACAGGGGTGGCTACACCTTC. This sequence encodes CASSRDRGGYTF.

This chain joins TRBV4-2 and TRBJ2-5, with a weak D call TRBD1 (6 bases). In germline, CDR1 is LGHNA, CDR2 YNFKEQ. Deletions cut 5 bases from V and 5 bases from J, with 15 bases between. The CDR3 is 14 amino acids. CDR3 in amino acids: CASSESQGDETQYF. CDR3 in DNA: TGTGCCAGCAGCGAATCACAGGGAGACGAGACCCAGTACTTC.

The sample holds a few counts of this clone. This chain joins TRBV18 and TRBJ2-1; D may be TRBD1 (6 bases). CDR3 size: 13 residues. Deletions cut 3 bases from V and 6 bases from J, with 9 bases between. CDR1 KGHSH and CDR2 LQKENI come from the germline V gene. CDR3 DNA sequence: TGTGCCAGCTCACCTCGGGACACCAATGAGCAGTTCTTC. Its translation: CASSPRDTNEQFF.

The chain is built from TRBV6-2 or TRBV6-3 and TRBJ2-7; 7 bases map to TRBD2. V shed 2 bases, J shed 2 bases, and the junction held 6 bases outside the gene matches. Germline CDR1 MNHEY, CDR2 SVGEGT. The CDR3 spans 15 residues. The CDR3 DNA follows: TGTGCCAGCAGTTACGGGACTACTCCCCCCTACGAGCAGTACTTC. This translates into CASSYGTTPPYEQYF.

This clone was seen only a few times. The CDR3 nucleotides are TGTGCCAGCACCTTAGAGGCAGGGGCCGGAAACACCATATATTTT. Amino acid sequence: CASTLEAGAGNTIYF. This chain connects TRBV2 to TRBJ1-3; D is possibly TRBD1 (6 bases). Trimming removed 7 bases from V and 4 bases from J, with 17 bases in between. CDR3 length: 15 residues. Germline loops: CDR1 SNHLY, CDR2 FYNNEI.

V usage is TRBV4-1 and J usage is TRBJ1-5; TRBD1 matches at 7 bases. V was pared by 0 bases and J by 4 bases, with 12 bases of the junction left unmatched. This CDR3 spans 18 amino acids. Germline V gives CDR1 MGHRA, CDR2 YSYEKL. The CDR3 coding sequence is TGCGCCAGCAGCCAAGACCAACAGGGGCATAGGGCTAATCAGCCCCAGCATTTT. It codes for CASSQDQQGHRANQPQHF.

In this sample, this clone turned up a few times. The CDR3 nucleotides read TGTGCCAGCAGCCCCTTCGAGGGACAGGGATCTTCACCCCTCCACTTT. It is translated as CASSPFEGQGSSPLHF. The genes are TRBV14 and TRBJ1-6; 9 positions agree with TRBD1. Trimming took 4 bases from V and 9 from J; bases not matched to a gene: 10. Germline-derived CDR1 and CDR2 are SGHDN and FVKESK. The CDR3 has 16 amino acids.

The chain couples TRBV21-1 to TRBJ2-5; the table's D call, TRBD2, was not checked against the DNA. TRBV21-1 is a pseudogene. This CDR3 region has 19 residues. CDR3 protein: CASSKERLAGGLKGETQYF. DNA of the CDR3: TGTGCCAGCAGCAAAGAGAGACTAGCGGGAGGGTTAAAAGGTGAGACCCAGTACTTC.

The CDR3 reads CASRGRYYEQYF. The CDR3 bases are TGTGCCAGCAGGGGGCGGTACTACGAGCAGTACTTC. J is TRBJ2-7 and V is TRBV6-5; perhaps TRBD1 as D (5 bases). V was cut by 6 bases and J by 3 bases, with 9 bases left in between. The CDR3 has 12 amino acids. Germline loops: CDR1 MNHEY, CDR2 SVGAGI.

This clone has a handful of counts. The rearrangement uses TRBV18 and TRBJ1-5; D gene uncertain. Trimming removed 1 base at V and 0 bases at J, with 13 bases between. From germline, CDR1 is KGHSH and CDR2 LQKENI. The CDR3 is 17 residues long. This CDR3 reads CASSPRLLPDSNQPQHF. In DNA, the CDR3 is TGTGCCAGCTCACCACGACTTCTGCCCGATAGCAATCAGCCCCAGCATTTT.